This TCR beta chain was documented in a study of response to subunit inactivated influenza vaccine. TCRdb re-analysed the RT-PCR reads in MiXCR, keeping a single row per CDR3 protein. The sample lists 800,000 or so distinct CDR3 sequences, around 21% seen once, with roughly 10% in the top ten. With 2 bases clipped from V and 7 bases from J, the junction kept 1 base outside the gene matches. Germline V gene data show CDR1 as MNHEY and CDR2 as SVGEGT. The CDR3 has 13 amino acids. The sequence was obtained from a man aged 50 to 59 who received an inactivated influenza vaccine. The V call is TRBV6-2 or TRBV6-3, the J call TRBJ2-1; TRBD1 matches 8 bases. The sample here was PBMCs from blood, taken 4 to 6 days after vaccination. The CDR3 region is CASSYDRGNEQFF. For the CDR3, the DNA is TGTGCCAGCAGTTACGACAGGGGAAATGAGCAGTTCTTC.